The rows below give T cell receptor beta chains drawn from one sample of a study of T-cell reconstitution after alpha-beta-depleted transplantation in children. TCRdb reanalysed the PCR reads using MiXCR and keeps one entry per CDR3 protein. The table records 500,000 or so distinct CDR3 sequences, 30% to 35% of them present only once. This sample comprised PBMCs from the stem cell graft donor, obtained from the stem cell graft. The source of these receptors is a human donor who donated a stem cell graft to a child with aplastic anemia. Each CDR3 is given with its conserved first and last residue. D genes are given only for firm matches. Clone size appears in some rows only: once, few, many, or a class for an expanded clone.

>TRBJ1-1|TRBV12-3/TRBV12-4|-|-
CASSLAGLGTEAFF
TGTGCCAGCAGTTTGGCGGGGCTCGGAACTGAAGCTTTCTTT
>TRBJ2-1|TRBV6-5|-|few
CASSSLALSYNEQFF
TGTGCCAGCAGTTCCCTAGCGCTCTCCTACAATGAGCAGTTCTTC
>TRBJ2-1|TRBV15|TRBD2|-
CATSREWLVSGSATEQFF
TGTGCCACCAGCAGAGAATGGTTGGTGAGCGGGAGCGCCACTGAGCAGTTCTTC
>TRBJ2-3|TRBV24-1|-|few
CATSDQQVLGLTDTQYF
TGTGCCACCAGTGACCAACAAGTCTTGGGCCTCACCGATACGCAGTATTTT
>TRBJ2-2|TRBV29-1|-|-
CSVHSGANTGELFF
TGCAGCGTCCACTCGGGGGCGAACACCGGGGAGCTGTTTTTT
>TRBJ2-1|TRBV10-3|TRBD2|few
CAISEGGTSAFF
TGTGCCATCAGTGAAGGGGGGACTAGCGCGTTCTTC
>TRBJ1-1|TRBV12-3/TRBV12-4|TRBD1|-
CASSLAGQNMNTEAFF
TGTGCCAGCAGTTTAGCGGGACAGAACATGAACACTGAAGCTTTCTTT
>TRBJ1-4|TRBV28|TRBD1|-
CASSNPTGGKREKLFF
TGTGCCAGCTCCAACCCGACAGGGGGGAAGCGAGAAAAACTGTTTTTT
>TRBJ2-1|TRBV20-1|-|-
CSARVSLSRHPSYNEQFF
TGCAGTGCTAGAGTAAGTTTGAGTCGACATCCAAGCTACAATGAGCAGTTCTTC
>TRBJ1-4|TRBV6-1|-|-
CASKYRRINEKLFF
TGTGCCAGCAAATACAGGCGGATTAATGAAAAACTGTTTTTT
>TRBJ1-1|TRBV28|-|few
CASSLSGADKSNTEAFF
TGTGCCAGCAGTTTGTCCGGGGCCGACAAATCGAACACTGAAGCTTTCTTT